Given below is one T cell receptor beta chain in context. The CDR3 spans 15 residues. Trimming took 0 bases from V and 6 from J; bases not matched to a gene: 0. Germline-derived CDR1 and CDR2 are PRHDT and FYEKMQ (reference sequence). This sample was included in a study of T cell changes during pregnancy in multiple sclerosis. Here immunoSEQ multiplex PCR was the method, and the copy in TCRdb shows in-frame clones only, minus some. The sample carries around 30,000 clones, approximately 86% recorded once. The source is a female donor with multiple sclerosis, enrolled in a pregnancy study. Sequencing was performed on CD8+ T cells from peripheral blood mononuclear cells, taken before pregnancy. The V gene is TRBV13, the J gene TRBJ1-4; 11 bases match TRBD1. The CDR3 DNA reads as TGTGCCAGCAGCTTAGGGGGACAGGGGGATGAAAAACTGTTTTTT. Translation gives CASSLGGQGDEKLFF. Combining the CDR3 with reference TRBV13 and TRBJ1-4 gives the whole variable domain AAGVIQSPRHLIKEKRETATLKCYPIPRHDTVYWYQQGPGQDPQFLISFYEKMQSDKGSIPDRFSAQQFSDYHSELNMSSLELGDSALYFCASSLGGQGDEKLFFGSGTQLSVL.